The 29 T cell receptor beta chains presented below share a single source sample, sequenced in a study of CD8 T cells in ankylosing spondylitis. The study's findings and limits: Seemingly distinctive of ankylosing spondylitis blood was a TCR beta motif formed by eight highly homologous variants.

Their antigen targets remain unknown. TCRdb passed the 5' RACE reads through MiXCR, listing each CDR3 protein once. The data contain about 460,000 distinct CDR3 sequences, approximately 5% of them singletons. Sequencing was performed on blood, either unsorted or a sorted T cell fraction (not recorded which). The receptor source for this set is a male donor with ankylosing spondylitis.

This clonotype was recorded many times. The rearrangement joins TRBV28 to TRBJ2-7, with 7 bases lining up with TRBD1. Unmatched junction bases numbered 7, after V lost 2 bases and J lost 6 bases. The CDR3 spans 14 residues. The germline gives CDR1 MDHEN, CDR2 SYDVKM. The DNA for the CDR3 is TGTGCCAGCAGTTTACCGACAGGGCGAGCCGAGCAGTACTTC. Translated: CASSLPTGRAEQYF.

This clonotype was detected ten times or more. The chain has TRBV5-1 and TRBJ1-5; 7 nucleotides align to TRBD1. V gave up 0 bases and J gave up 6 bases; unmatched junction bases: 9. This CDR3 comprises 16 residues. Germline V gene sequence: CDR1 SGHRS, CDR2 YFSETQ. CDR3 DNA: TGCGCCAGCAGCTTGGAGGGGAGACAGGGAAGTCAGCCCCAGCATTTT. Its translation is CASSLEGRQGSQPQHF.

This clonotype occurred many times. The rearrangement uses TRBV20-1 and TRBJ2-1; D not resolved. Germline CDR1 and CDR2: DFQATT and SNEGSKA (reference sequence). The CDR3 totals 11 residues. The ends were cut back, 3 bases at V and 2 bases at J, with 2 bases in the middle. The CDR3 nucleotides read TGCAGTGCTAGGGCCTACAATGAGCAGTTCTTC. Protein: CSARAYNEQFF.

This clonotype was found many times. The chain recombines TRBV4-2 with TRBJ1-2; the D is unclear. Germline CDR1 is LGHNA and CDR2 is YNFKEQ. The CDR3 extends over 13 amino acids. Trimming left V 5 bases short and J 6 bases short, with 13 bases between. The CDR3 loop reads CASSTNGVNGYTF. The CDR3 DNA follows: TGTGCCAGCAGCACGAACGGGGTGAATGGCTACACCTTC.

This clonotype was seen at least ten times. This chain joins TRBV25-1 and TRBJ1-1; 7 positions agree with TRBD1. This CDR3 is 16 amino acids long. Germline-derived CDR1 and CDR2 are MGHDK and SYGVNS. Losses at the gene ends were 2 bases for V and 1 base for J; bases not matched to a gene: 7. CDR3 sequence reads: CASSEGRGFPNTEAFF. Written as DNA, the CDR3 is TGTGCCAGCAGTGAAGGCAGGGGGTTCCCGAACACTGAAGCTTTCTTT.

This clonotype was recorded at least ten times. This rearrangement joins TRBV7-9 to TRBJ2-7, with D unclear. Trimming stripped 8 bases from V and 1 base from J, with 9 bases between. From germline, CDR1 is SEHNR and CDR2 FQNEAQ (reference sequence). CDR3 size: 12 residues. The CDR3 sequence: CASHPGSYEQYF. CDR3 nucleotides: TGTGCCAGCCACCCGGGTTCCTACGAGCAGTACTTC.

This clonotype was recorded a few times. The chain joins TRBV20-1 to TRBJ2-5, with 8 bases that match TRBD1. V shed 7 bases and J 0 bases; nucleotides not matched to a gene: 10. Per germline, CDR1 DFQATT and CDR2 SNEGSKA (reference sequence). The CDR3 spans 15 residues. This CDR3 reads CSVPIGTGNQETQYF. DNA of the CDR3: TGCAGTGTTCCAATTGGGACAGGTAACCAAGAGACCCAGTACTTC.

This clonotype showed up many times. The chain has TRBV5-1 and TRBJ2-5, with 7 bases matching TRBD2. This CDR3 contains 15 residues. With 0 bases clipped from V and 4 bases from J, the junction kept 6 bases outside the gene matches. The germline CDR1 and CDR2 sequences are SGHRS and YFSETQ. CDR3 residues: CASSLGAGMGETQYF. The CDR3, as DNA: TGCGCCAGCAGCTTGGGAGCGGGGATGGGAGAGACCCAGTACTTC.

Many counts were recorded for this clonotype. The gene calls are TRBV6-5 and TRBJ2-2; D remains unclear. Per the germline V gene, CDR1 is MNHEY and CDR2 is SVGAGI. V was pared by 2 bases and J by 6 bases, with 1 base between. This CDR3 has 11 residues. The CDR3 DNA sequence: TGTGCCAGCAGTTACGCCGGGGAGCTGTTTTTT. Translation: CASSYAGELFF.

In its sample, this clonotype was seen many times. This chain connects TRBV18 to TRBJ2-7, with TRBD1 as a possible D gene (5 bases). This CDR3 is 16 amino acids long. The V end was cut by 6 bases, the J end by 2 bases, with 20 bases between. From germline, CDR1 is KGHSH and CDR2 LQKENI. The chain's CDR3 is CASSTELTDRPYEQYF. The CDR3 DNA reads TGTGCCAGCTCGACCGAGTTGACAGACCGACCCTACGAGCAGTACTTC.

The V and J genes are TRBV9 and TRBJ2-1; TRBD1 agrees at 9 bases. The V segment lost 0 bases and the J segment 5 bases; nucleotides outside the gene matches: 6. This CDR3 is 16 amino acids long. Germline V gene data show CDR1 as SGDLS and CDR2 as YYNGEE. Here the CDR3 reads CASSVGPGTGNNEQFF. CDR3 sequence (DNA): TGTGCCAGCAGCGTAGGGCCTGGGACAGGGAACAATGAGCAGTTCTTC.

This clonotype was counted only a few times. The CDR3 loop reads CSASGVGPIKYSGANVLTF. CDR3 bases: TGCAGTGCTAGCGGAGTGGGACCGATCAAATACTCTGGGGCCAACGTCCTGACTTTC. The chain is built from TRBV20-1 and TRBJ2-6; D tentatively fits TRBD1 or TRBD2 (5 bases each). This CDR3 has 19 amino acids. The ends were cut back, 3 bases at V and 0 bases at J, with 21 bases in the middle. Looked up from germline, CDR1 is DFQATT and CDR2 is SNEGSKA (reference sequence).

This clonotype was counted a single time. The rearrangement uses TRBV6-2 or TRBV6-3 and TRBJ2-6, with TRBD2 as a possible D gene (6 bases). This CDR3 has 14 residues. V lost 6 bases to trimming and J lost 2 bases, with 8 bases between them. CDR1 is MNHEY and CDR2 is SVGEGT in the germline V gene. CDR3 bases: TGTGCCAGCAGGACGGGGGCTGGGGCCAACGTCCTGACTTTC. Translating it yields CASRTGAGANVLTF.

This clonotype was observed a handful of times. V gene TRBV20-1 combines with J gene TRBJ2-5; 8 bases are a match to TRBD2. This CDR3 is 13 amino acids long. CDR1 DFQATT and CDR2 SNEGSKA come from the germline V gene (reference sequence). Trimming took 2 bases from V and 4 from J; bases not matched to a gene: 3. As DNA, the CDR3 is TGCAGTGCTAGAAGAGCGGGAGCAGAGACCCAGTACTTC. As protein: CSARRAGAETQYF.

There are many counts of this clonotype. V gene TRBV11-2 combines with J gene TRBJ2-3; the D is unclear. V lost 5 bases, J lost 9 bases, and 15 bases lay in between. This CDR3 is 13 amino acids long. Per the germline V gene, CDR1 is SGHAT and CDR2 is FQNNGV. The CDR3 DNA reads TGTGCCAGCAGCGCAAACGTCGGCCTAACGCAGTATTTT. Translated: CASSANVGLTQYF.

This clonotype was seen many times. The rearrangement joins TRBV5-6 to TRBJ2-7; possible D gene TRBD2, 5 bases. CDR3 length: 13 residues. Trimming stripped 0 bases from V and 5 bases from J, with 9 bases between. Per germline, CDR1 SGHDT and CDR2 YYEEEE. The CDR3 spells CASSLGGFHEQYF. The DNA of the CDR3 is TGTGCCAGCAGCTTGGGAGGGTTCCACGAGCAGTACTTC.

This clonotype occurred many times. The CDR3, as DNA: TGTGCCACCAGCAGAGATTCAGGGAAATACGAGCAGTACTTC. It yields the protein CATSRDSGKYEQYF. The chain joins TRBV15 to TRBJ2-7; D may be TRBD1 (5 bases). From germline, CDR1 is LNHNV and CDR2 YYDKDF (reference sequence). V dropped 0 bases and J dropped 4 bases, with 10 bases sitting between them. The CDR3 consists of 14 residues.

This clonotype has ten or more counts. The V and J genes are TRBV20-1 and TRBJ1-5, with D tentatively TRBD1 (5 bases). Trimming took 0 bases from V and 8 from J, leaving 17 bases between them. Per germline, CDR1 DFQATT and CDR2 SNEGSKA (reference sequence). The CDR3 loop spans 15 amino acids. CDR3 in DNA: TGCAGTGCTAGAGATTCCGGCAGGACACGGGAGCCCCAGCATTTT. Translated: CSARDSGRTREPQHF.

This clonotype has ten or more counts. The gene calls are TRBV18 and TRBJ2-7; 9 nucleotides align to TRBD1. The CDR3 runs to 13 residues. The ends lost 1 base at V and 5 bases at J; junction bases unmatched: 0. The germline gives CDR1 KGHSH, CDR2 LQKENI. The CDR3 nucleotides read TGTGCCAGCTCACCACGGGACAGGGACGAGCAGTACTTC. It yields the protein CASSPRDRDEQYF.

This clonotype was counted ten times or more. The chain joins TRBV13 to TRBJ1-1; D gene ambiguous. Trimming pared 2 bases from V and 9 bases from J, leaving 7 bases between. Germline V CDR1 and CDR2: PRHDT, FYEKMQ (reference sequence). This CDR3 has 11 amino acids. The CDR3 protein is CASSLNGKAFF. The CDR3 nucleotides read TGTGCCAGCAGCTTAAATGGCAAAGCTTTCTTT.

This clonotype was counted between two and nine times. The chain uses TRBV7-6 and TRBJ2-7; D not resolved. CDR1 and CDR2 from the germline V gene are SGHVS and FNYEAQ. The CDR3 totals 12 residues. V dropped 4 bases and J dropped 7 bases, with 11 bases sitting between them. CDR3 sequence reads: CASSSPRSEQYF. The CDR3 DNA is TGTGCCAGCAGCTCCCCCAGGTCAGAGCAGTACTTC.

This clonotype was counted ten times or more. The V and J genes are TRBV6-5 and TRBJ1-6; D is ambiguous. Germline lookup yields CDR1 MNHEY and CDR2 SVGAGI. The CDR3 has 14 residues. V shed 4 bases and J shed 9 bases, with 13 bases lying between them. Written as DNA, the CDR3 is TGTGCCAGCAGTTCTAATACCGGGCCTTCACCCCTCCACTTT. Protein: CASSSNTGPSPLHF.

This clonotype was observed many times. The CDR3 reads CASSPRKEQPQHF. The CDR3 DNA follows: TGTGCCAGCAGCCCACGAAAGGAGCAGCCCCAGCATTTT. V usage is TRBV7-2 and J usage is TRBJ1-5, with D unresolved. V lost 5 bases, J lost 7 bases, and 12 bases lay in between. The CDR3 consists of 13 residues. The germline CDR1 and CDR2 sequences are SGHTA and FQGNSA.

The chain links TRBV5-1 to TRBJ2-7, with 8 bases aligning to TRBD2. The CDR3 consists of 14 residues. The V segment lost 4 bases and the J segment 9 bases; nucleotides outside the gene matches: 12. In germline, CDR1 is SGHRS, CDR2 YFSETQ. In nucleotides, the CDR3 is TGCGCCAGCAGCGAACCGGCAGCGGGAGCCGGGCAGTACTTC. Encoded protein: CASSEPAAGAGQYF.

This chain uses TRBV11-2 with TRBJ2-3, with a tentative D call TRBD2 (5 bases). The germline V gene has CDR1 SGHAT and CDR2 FQNNGV. The CDR3 loop spans 18 amino acids. Trimming removed 4 bases from V and 0 bases from J, with 20 bases in between. CDR3 protein: CASSSQGPSLLSTDTQYF. The CDR3 nucleotides read TGTGCCAGCAGCTCCCAAGGGCCTAGCCTCTTAAGCACAGATACGCAGTATTTT.

This clonotype turned up a few times. The V call is TRBV20-1, the J call TRBJ1-3; D not resolved. V was clipped by 6 bases and J by 0 bases, with 15 bases between them. In germline, CDR1 is DFQATT, CDR2 SNEGSKA (reference sequence). The CDR3 runs to 15 residues. The CDR3 loop reads CSAIQDPSSGNTIYF. In nucleotides, the CDR3 is TGCAGTGCCATCCAGGACCCCAGCTCTGGAAACACCATATATTTT.

This clonotype was seen at least ten times. The rearrangement links TRBV20-1 to TRBJ1-1; D might be TRBD1 (5 bases). This CDR3 region has 11 residues. Trimming shortened V by 5 bases and J by 6 bases, and 10 bases separated the two germline ends. Germline CDR1 and CDR2: DFQATT and SNEGSKA (reference sequence). The CDR3 is CSAVKQAEAFF. DNA for the CDR3: TGCAGTGCTGTGAAACAGGCTGAAGCTTTCTTT.

To note about this clonotype: The CDR3 does not close with the conserved phenylalanine or tryptophan, likely indicating a read error. The DNA is left out, because the CDR3 cannot be placed on it with certainty; the CDR3 is given as TCRdb lists it. The V gene is TRBV11-2, the J gene TRBJ2-1; TRBD2, as called in the table, went unchecked against the DNA. Germline V CDR1 and CDR2: SGHAT, FQNNGV. The CDR3 is 13 residues long, counting both termini. CDR3 region: CASSTSPGGKVGV.

This clonotype was seen many times. The rearrangement links TRBV5-1 to TRBJ2-1; 8 bases are shared with TRBD1. Germline lookup yields CDR1 SGHRS and CDR2 YFSETQ. The CDR3 consists of 16 residues. V dropped 4 bases and J dropped 2; count of bases not matched to a gene: 8. In DNA form, the CDR3 reads TGCGCCAGCAGCCCTGACCAGGGGGCTACCTACAATGAGCAGTTCTTC. This sequence encodes CASSPDQGATYNEQFF.